This T cell receptor (beta chain) was sequenced during a study of blood T cell repertoires in COVID-19. Turning to the study itself: Both acute and convalescent COVID-19 samples were obtained from the United States, Italy and Spain.

In the study's own analysis: For nucleated cells, counts were estimated from reference gene primer amplification. The repertoire was sequenced with immunoSEQ multiplex PCR; TCRdb's copy has only in-frame clones and lacks some. Clone size and V and J calls were adopted from that table, with D and trimming inferred from the DNA. This sample has 250,000 to 300,000 clones, with approximately 83% found just once. Individuals aged about 18 to 90 years were recruited from about two dozen US areas. The CDR3 length is 11 residues. Germline CDR1 is SQVTM and CDR2 is ANQGSEA. Trimming removed 7 bases at V and 0 bases at J, with 6 bases between.

The receptor comes from a woman in her forties or fifties who had recovered from COVID-19. The material sequenced was PBMCs or T cells enriched from blood (not recorded which). This sequence joins TRBV29-1 and TRBJ1-1; D uncertain. Here the CDR3 reads CSATMNTEAFF. The CDR3 DNA reads TGCAGCGCGACAATGAACACTGAAGCTTTCTTT.